This TCR beta chain was found in a study of T-cell reconstitution after alpha-beta-depleted transplantation in children. Unique molecular identifiers were incorporated into the prepared TCRbeta library. One entry per CDR3 protein, called by TCRdb with MiXCR from the PCR reads. Seen here are just over 350,000 distinct CDR3 sequences, about an eighth observed once, and the top ten hold around 4.1%. There are a few counts of this clonotype. At one of its ends the junction is not consistent with the germline gene, which may arise from a read error. The CDR3 has 17 residues. Looked up from germline, CDR1 is LGHNA and CDR2 is YSLEER.

Sequences were derived from PBMCs, sampled from the stem cell graft. This chain connects TRBV4-3 to TRBJ2-2; D is possibly TRBD1 or TRBD2 (5 bases each). This receptor was obtained from a human donor who donated a stem cell graft to a child with Fanconi anemia. The CDR3 is CASSQDRDGSHTGQLFF. CDR3 DNA: TGCGCCAGCAGCCAAGACCGGGACGGGTCCCACACCGGGCAGCTGTTTTTT.